This is a list of T cell receptor beta chains from one sample in a study of blood T cell repertoires in COVID-19. Here immunoSEQ multiplex PCR was the method, and the copy in TCRdb shows in-frame clones only, minus some. This sample has about 240,000 clones; around 79% occur once, and the top ten carry 2.5% to 4%. Material for sequencing was peripheral blood. These TCRs come from a woman older than 75 with acute or convalescent COVID-19. Each CDR3 is given with its conserved first and last residue. D genes are given only for firm matches. A clone size is listed for some rows: how often the clone was seen (once, few, many), or a class if it is expanded.

V gene	D gene	J gene	clone size	CDR3 protein	CDR3 DNA
TRBV14	-	TRBJ1-2	-	CASSQVAVEFTF	TGTGCCAGCAGCCAAGTCGCGGTGGAGTTCACCTTC
TRBV4-1	TRBD2	TRBJ2-1	-	CASSQGLATRYNEQFF	TGCGCCAGCAGCCAAGGACTAGCGACTAGATACAATGAGCAGTTCTTC
TRBV4-2	TRBD1	TRBJ1-3	-	CASSLGGQGTGNTIYF	TGTGCCAGCAGCCTTGGGGGACAGGGGACTGGAAACACCATATATTTT
TRBV2	TRBD1	TRBJ1-1	-	CASDGTGGITEAFF	TGTGCCAGCGACGGGACAGGGGGGATCACTGAAGCTTTCTTT
TRBV7-9	-	TRBJ1-2	-	CASSPPTEGDGYTF	TGTGCCAGCAGCCCTCCGACTGAAGGAGATGGCTACACCTTC
TRBV5-1	TRBD2	TRBJ2-3	few	CASSSTSGLTDTQYF	TGCGCCAGCAGCTCGACTAGCGGCCTCACAGATACGCAGTATTTT
TRBV5-1	TRBD1	TRBJ2-7	-	CASSLQGASSYEQYF	TGCGCCAGCAGCTTACAGGGGGCCAGCTCCTACGAGCAGTACTTC
TRBV11-2	-	TRBJ2-7	-	CASSRMGHEQYF	TGTGCCAGCAGCCGGATGGGCCACGAGCAGTACTTC
TRBV7-8	TRBD1	TRBJ1-1	-	CASRPPGGVFTEAFF	TGTGCCAGCAGGCCACCAGGGGGCGTGTTCACTGAAGCTTTCTTT
TRBV7-6	-	TRBJ1-5	-	CASSSDLDSNQPQHF	TGTGCCAGCAGCTCCGACTTAGATAGCAATCAGCCCCAGCATTTT
TRBV19	TRBD1	TRBJ1-4	-	CASSDGDRVNEKLFF	TGTGCCAGTAGTGACGGGGACAGGGTTAATGAAAAACTGTTTTTT
TRBV27	TRBD1	TRBJ2-2	-	CASTLLLTGVNTGELFF	TGTGCCAGCACACTATTATTGACAGGGGTGAACACCGGGGAGCTGTTTTTT
TRBV28	-	TRBJ2-2	-	CASSTQGNTGELFF	TGTGCCAGCAGCACGCAGGGGAACACCGGGGAGCTGTTTTTT
TRBV7-9	-	TRBJ1-1	-	CASSGRGAFF	TGTGCCAGCAGCGGAAGGGGAGCTTTCTTT
TRBV3-1/TRBV3-2	TRBD2	TRBJ2-3	-	CASSQDYLAGANTQYF	TGTGCCAGCAGCCAAGACTACCTAGCGGGAGCAAATACGCAGTATTTT
TRBV18	TRBD1	TRBJ1-6	-	CASSPGDRGYSPLHF	TGTGCCAGCTCACCCGGCGACAGGGGTTATTCACCCCTCCACTTT
TRBV7-9	TRBD2	TRBJ2-2	-	CASSYGPLAGVDTGELFF	TGTGCCAGCAGCTATGGGCCGTTAGCGGGAGTAGACACCGGGGAGCTGTTTTTT
TRBV18	-	TRBJ1-5	-	CASSPGSGNQPQHF	TGTGCCAGCTCACCAGGGTCGGGGAATCAGCCCCAGCATTTT
TRBV27	-	TRBJ2-7	-	CASRRDISYEQYF	TGTGCCAGCAGACGGGACATATCCTACGAGCAGTACTTC
TRBV7-2	-	TRBJ2-3	-	CASSLAPGSPTQYF	TGTGCCAGCAGCTTAGCCCCCGGGTCGCCTACGCAGTATTTT
TRBV3-1/TRBV3-2	-	TRBJ2-5	-	CASSFAGNSRETQYF	TGTGCCAGCAGCTTCGCGGGCAATAGCAGGGAGACCCAGTACTTC
TRBV19	TRBD1	TRBJ2-1	few	CASSSPGTGTYNEQFF	TGTGCCAGTAGTTCCCCCGGGACAGGGACCTACAATGAGCAGTTCTTC
TRBV7-2	-	TRBJ2-7	few	CASSPAYEQYF	TGTGCCAGCAGCCCCGCCTACGAGCAGTACTTC
TRBV7-2	-	TRBJ2-5	-	CASSLGGQGETQYF	TGTGCCAGCAGCTTAGGGGGGCAGGGGGAGACCCAGTACTTC
TRBV9	TRBD1	TRBJ1-3	-	CASSAQGAGSGNTIYF	TGTGCCAGCAGCGCACAGGGGGCTGGATCGGGAAACACCATATATTTT
TRBV24-1	TRBD1	TRBJ1-5	-	CATSAGGGPQHF	TGTGCCACCAGTGCAGGGGGTGGGCCCCAGCATTTT
TRBV7-8	-	TRBJ2-5	-	CASSLGQKETQYF	TGTGCCAGCAGCTTAGGGCAGAAAGAGACCCAGTACTTC
TRBV7-2	-	TRBJ1-1	few	CASSPQGLQNTEAFF	TGTGCCAGCAGCCCTCAGGGACTTCAGAACACTGAAGCTTTCTTT
TRBV28	-	TRBJ1-2	-	CASSLQAPRGGYTF	TGTGCCAGCAGTTTACAAGCCCCAAGGGGTGGCTACACCTTC
TRBV10-3	TRBD1	TRBJ2-2	once	CAISADPGQGVMELFF	TGTGCCATCAGTGCTGATCCTGGACAGGGTGTAATGGAGCTGTTTTTT
TRBV12-5	-	TRBJ2-3	-	CASGGPTGFSTDTQYF	TGTGCTAGTGGAGGCCCAACAGGATTCAGCACAGATACGCAGTATTTT
TRBV5-1	-	TRBJ2-1	-	CASSLGSSYNEQFF	TGCGCCAGCAGCTTGGGTAGCTCCTACAATGAGCAGTTCTTC
TRBV6-5	TRBD2	TRBJ2-3	-	CACGRPGDTQYF	TGTGCCTGCGGGAGGCCGGGAGATACGCAGTATTTT
TRBV7-2	-	TRBJ2-7	-	CASSLMSLDEQYF	TGTGCCAGCAGCTTAATGTCCTTAGACGAGCAGTACTTC
TRBV2	-	TRBJ2-1	-	CASRHRVKYNEQFF	TGTGCCAGCAGACACAGGGTAAAATACAATGAGCAGTTCTTC
TRBV19	-	TRBJ1-5	-	CASSIGWGDQPQHF	TGTGCCAGTAGTATCGGCTGGGGAGATCAGCCCCAGCATTTT
TRBV5-1	-	TRBJ2-2	few	CASSLGAGLNTGELFF	TGCGCCAGCAGCTTGGGAGCGGGTCTAAACACCGGGGAGCTGTTTTTT
TRBV19	-	TRBJ1-1	-	CASSIDTAMNTEAFF	TGTGCCAGTAGTATAGATACAGCCATGAACACTGAAGCTTTCTTT
TRBV19	-	TRBJ1-2	-	CASSITQGSSYGYTF	TGTGCCAGTAGTATCACGCAGGGATCAAGCTATGGCTACACCTTC
TRBV9	-	TRBJ1-3	-	CASSVEPGHPPGNTIYF	TGTGCCAGCAGCGTAGAACCAGGCCATCCCCCTGGAAACACCATATATTTT
TRBV28	-	TRBJ1-6	few	CASSFPTGSFGSPLHF	TGTGCCAGCAGTTTCCCCACAGGGTCTTTCGGTTCACCCCTCCACTTT
TRBV7-7	TRBD2	TRBJ2-2	-	CASSPGLAGGGTGELFF	TGTGCCAGCAGCCCAGGACTAGCGGGAGGAGGCACCGGGGAGCTGTTTTTT
TRBV25-1	-	TRBJ2-4	-	CASSEGAHIQYF	TGTGCCAGCAGTGAAGGGGCTCACATTCAGTACTTC
TRBV2	-	TRBJ2-2	-	CASSAGYTGELFF	TGTGCCAGCAGTGCAGGGTACACCGGGGAGCTGTTTTTT
TRBV5-1	TRBD2	TRBJ2-1	many	CASSWAGLAGVYNEQFF	TGCGCCAGCAGCTGGGCGGGACTAGCGGGAGTCTACAATGAGCAGTTCTTC
TRBV5-6	-	TRBJ1-2	few	CASSPGERPHGYTF	TGTGCCAGCAGCCCGGGGGAAAGGCCTCATGGCTACACCTTC